The subject of this entry is one T cell receptor (beta chain). RNA was extracted with the RNeasy kit, and a quantity of 0.5 to 1 ug was reverse transcribed using random hexamers. Via MiXCR, TCRdb re-called the immunoSEQ multiplex PCR reads, giving one row per CDR3 protein. The table has about 180,000 distinct CDR3 sequences, 85% to 95% seen once. The V gene lost 8 bases and the J gene lost 1 base, with 20 bases spanning the gap. This CDR3 contains 15 residues. Germline assignment: CDR1 SQVTM and CDR2 ANQGSEA. This sample is drawn from a study of CD8 T cells in Susac syndrome. From blood CD8+ and CD4+ T cells, TCR beta sequences were generated. The CD8+ and CD4+ T cells were isolated magnetically using a negative isolation approach, whereas the TEMRA cells were enriched by FACS.

V and J are TRBV29-1 and TRBJ2-5; D tentatively fits TRBD1 or TRBD2 (5 bases each). Sequencing input: CD4+ T cells from PBMCs. This receptor was identified in a human donor with multiple sclerosis. The CDR3 DNA sequence: TGCAGCCCCCGGGGCGAACCCGGGGCCCAAGAGACCCAGTACTTC. Translating it yields CSPRGEPGAQETQYF.